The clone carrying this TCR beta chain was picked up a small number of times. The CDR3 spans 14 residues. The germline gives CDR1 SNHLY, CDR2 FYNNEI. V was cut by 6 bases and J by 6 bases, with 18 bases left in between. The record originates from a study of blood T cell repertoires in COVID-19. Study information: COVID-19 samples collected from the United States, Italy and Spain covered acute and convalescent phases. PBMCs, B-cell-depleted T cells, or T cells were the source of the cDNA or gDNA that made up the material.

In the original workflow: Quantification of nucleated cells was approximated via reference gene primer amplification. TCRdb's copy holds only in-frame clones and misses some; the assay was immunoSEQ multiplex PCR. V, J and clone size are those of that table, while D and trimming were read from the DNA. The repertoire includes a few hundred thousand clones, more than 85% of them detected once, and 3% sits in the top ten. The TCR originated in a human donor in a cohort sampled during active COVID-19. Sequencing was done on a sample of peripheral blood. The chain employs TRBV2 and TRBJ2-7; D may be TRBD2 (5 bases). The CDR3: CASRSDFEGTEQYF. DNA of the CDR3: TGTGCCAGCAGGAGCGATTTTGAGGGAACCGAGCAGTACTTC.